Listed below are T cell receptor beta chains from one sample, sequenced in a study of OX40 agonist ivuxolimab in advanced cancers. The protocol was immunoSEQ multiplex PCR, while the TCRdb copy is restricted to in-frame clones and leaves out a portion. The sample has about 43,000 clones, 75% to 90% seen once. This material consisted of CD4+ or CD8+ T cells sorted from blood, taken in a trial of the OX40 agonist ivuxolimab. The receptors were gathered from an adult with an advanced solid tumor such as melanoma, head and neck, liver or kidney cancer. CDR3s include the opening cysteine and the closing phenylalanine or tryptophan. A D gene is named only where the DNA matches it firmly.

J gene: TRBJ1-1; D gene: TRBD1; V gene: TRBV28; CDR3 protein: CASSLDTGGTEAFF; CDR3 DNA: TGTGCCAGCAGTTTGGACACAGGGGGCACTGAAGCTTTCTTT
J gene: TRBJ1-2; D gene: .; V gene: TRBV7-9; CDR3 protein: CASSEFRGNGYGYTF; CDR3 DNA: TGTGCCAGCAGCGAGTTCCGGGGAAACGGCTATGGCTACACCTTC
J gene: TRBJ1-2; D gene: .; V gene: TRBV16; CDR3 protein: CASSQGTLSGYTF; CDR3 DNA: TGTGCCAGCAGCCAGGGGACCCTCTCTGGCTACACCTTC
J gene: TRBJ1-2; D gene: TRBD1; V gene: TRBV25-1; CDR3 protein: CGSQGQGTGTITF; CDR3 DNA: TGTGGCTCCCAGGGACAGGGAACCGGAACCATCACCTTC
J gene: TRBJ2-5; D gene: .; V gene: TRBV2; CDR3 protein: CASSSLPGETQYF; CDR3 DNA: TGTGCCAGCAGTTCCCTACCAGGGGAGACCCAGTACTTC
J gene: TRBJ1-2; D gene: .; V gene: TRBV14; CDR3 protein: CASSQEAGIRGYTF; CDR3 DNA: TGTGCCAGCAGCCAAGAGGCAGGGATCCGTGGCTACACCTTC
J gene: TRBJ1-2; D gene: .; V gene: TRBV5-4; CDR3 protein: CASSPPGRANYGYTF; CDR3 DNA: TGTGCCAGCAGCCCCCCGGGGAGGGCCAACTATGGCTACACCTTC
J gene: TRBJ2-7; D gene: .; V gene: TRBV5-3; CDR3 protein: CASSLGLNYEQYF; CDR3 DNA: TGTGCCAGCAGCTTAGGACTTAACTACGAGCAGTACTTC
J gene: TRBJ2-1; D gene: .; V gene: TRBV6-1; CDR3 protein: CASSGGVSQFF; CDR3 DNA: TGTGCCAGCAGTGGGGGTGTTTCGCAGTTCTTC
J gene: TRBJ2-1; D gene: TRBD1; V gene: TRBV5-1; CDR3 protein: CAPFTGVNNEQFF; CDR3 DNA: TGCGCCCCGTTCACAGGGGTGAACAATGAGCAGTTCTTC
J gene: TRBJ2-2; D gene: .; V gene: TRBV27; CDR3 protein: CASSQQLTGELFF; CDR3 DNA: TGTGCCAGCAGTCAACAGCTCACCGGGGAGCTGTTTTTT
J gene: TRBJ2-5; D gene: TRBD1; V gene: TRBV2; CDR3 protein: CASSVVGQGQETQYF; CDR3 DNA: TGTGCCAGCAGTGTAGTGGGACAGGGGCAAGAGACCCAGTACTTC
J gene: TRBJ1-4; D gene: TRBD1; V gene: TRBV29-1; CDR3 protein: CSVTYGGQMNEKLFF; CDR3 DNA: TGCAGCGTTACCTATGGGGGACAGATGAATGAAAAACTGTTTTTT
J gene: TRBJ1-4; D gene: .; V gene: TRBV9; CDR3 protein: CASSVVGSNNEKLFF; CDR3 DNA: TGTGCCAGCAGCGTAGTAGGCAGCAATAATGAAAAACTGTTTTTT
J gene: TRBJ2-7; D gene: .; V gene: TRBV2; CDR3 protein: CASSEGTPGYEQYF; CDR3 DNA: TGTGCCAGCAGTGAAGGGACACCAGGGTACGAGCAGTACTTC
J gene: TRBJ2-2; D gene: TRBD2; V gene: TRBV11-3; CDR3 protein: CASSPGGLAGGEGTGELFF; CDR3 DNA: TGTGCCAGCAGCCCCGGGGGACTAGCGGGGGGCGAGGGCACCGGGGAGCTGTTTTTT
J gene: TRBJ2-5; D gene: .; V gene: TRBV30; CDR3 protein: CAWSPGTLQETQYF; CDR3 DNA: TGTGCCTGGAGCCCCGGGACACTACAAGAGACCCAGTACTTC
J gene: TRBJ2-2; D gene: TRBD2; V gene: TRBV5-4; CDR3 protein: CASSLVSGRSNTGELFF; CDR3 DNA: TGTGCCAGCAGCTTGGTTAGCGGGAGGTCGAACACCGGGGAGCTGTTTTTT
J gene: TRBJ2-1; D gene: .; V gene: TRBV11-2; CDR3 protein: CASSEGSSSYNEQFF; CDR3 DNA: TGTGCCAGCAGCGAGGGATCGAGCTCCTACAATGAGCAGTTCTTC
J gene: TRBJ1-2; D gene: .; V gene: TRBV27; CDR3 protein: CASSPPRDVYGYTF; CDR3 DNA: TGTGCCAGCAGTCCACCCCGGGACGTCTATGGCTACACCTTC
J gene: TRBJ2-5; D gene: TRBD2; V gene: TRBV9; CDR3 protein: CASSVGTSGGDQETQYF; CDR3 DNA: TGTGCCAGCAGCGTAGGGACTAGCGGGGGAGACCAAGAGACCCAGTACTTC
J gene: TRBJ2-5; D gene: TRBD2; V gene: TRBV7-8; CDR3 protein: CASSAGGANQETQYF; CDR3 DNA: TGTGCCAGCAGCGCCGGGGGGGCGAACCAAGAGACCCAGTACTTC
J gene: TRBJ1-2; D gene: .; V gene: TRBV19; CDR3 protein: CASSIDGVQGKGAGYTF; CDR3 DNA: TGTGCCAGTAGTATAGATGGTGTACAGGGCAAAGGGGCGGGCTACACCTTC
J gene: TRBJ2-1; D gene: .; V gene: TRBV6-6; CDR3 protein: CASRRPTYNEQFF; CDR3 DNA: TGTGCCAGCAGGCGTCCGACCTACAATGAGCAGTTCTTC
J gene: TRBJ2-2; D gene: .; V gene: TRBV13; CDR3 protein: CASSPDGPTGATGELFF; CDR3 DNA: TGTGCCAGCAGCCCGGACGGGCCTACTGGAGCCACCGGGGAGCTGTTTTTT
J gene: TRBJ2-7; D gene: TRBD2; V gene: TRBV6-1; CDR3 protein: CASSGLVAGAGEQYF; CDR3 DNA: TGTGCCAGCAGCGGGTTGGTAGCGGGAGCGGGCGAGCAGTACTTC